This record covers a single T cell receptor beta chain. Antigen: not known. Time point meaning: week 11, during vaccination. Doses of 300 ug of mutant IDH1 20-mer peptide were given with topical imiquimod. Astrocytomas that were new, WHO grade 3 or 4, IDH1-mutant and ATRX-lost were present in the donors. Clones were read by immunoSEQ multiplex PCR, and TCRdb kept only the in-frame ones, dropping some. The repertoire holds 25,000 to 35,000 clones, with around 90% as singletons. V gave up 0 bases and J gave up 1 base, with 9 bases separating them. CDR1 is MNHEY, CDR2 SVGAGI, per germline. This CDR3 spans 15 amino acids. This sample is part of a study of a mutant IDH1 vaccine in newly diagnosed glioma. Study information: Eight vaccinations went to patients in weeks 1, 3, 5, 7, 11, 15, 19, 23. The first vaccination came 4-6 weeks after radiotherapy alone, or with temozolomide cycles. Standard pretreatment was either radiotherapy, temozolomide, or, for most, radiochemotherapy with temozolomide.

The rearrangement joins TRBV6-5 to TRBJ1-1; maybe TRBD1 (6 bases). The source is a man between 18 and 35 years old with glioma. The sequencing used PBMCs, collected from a glioma patient whose treatment included an IDH1 peptide vaccine. CDR3 in amino acids: CASSYSTRGNTEAFF. The CDR3 nucleotides are TGTGCCAGCAGTTACTCGACCAGGGGGAACACTGAAGCTTTCTTT.